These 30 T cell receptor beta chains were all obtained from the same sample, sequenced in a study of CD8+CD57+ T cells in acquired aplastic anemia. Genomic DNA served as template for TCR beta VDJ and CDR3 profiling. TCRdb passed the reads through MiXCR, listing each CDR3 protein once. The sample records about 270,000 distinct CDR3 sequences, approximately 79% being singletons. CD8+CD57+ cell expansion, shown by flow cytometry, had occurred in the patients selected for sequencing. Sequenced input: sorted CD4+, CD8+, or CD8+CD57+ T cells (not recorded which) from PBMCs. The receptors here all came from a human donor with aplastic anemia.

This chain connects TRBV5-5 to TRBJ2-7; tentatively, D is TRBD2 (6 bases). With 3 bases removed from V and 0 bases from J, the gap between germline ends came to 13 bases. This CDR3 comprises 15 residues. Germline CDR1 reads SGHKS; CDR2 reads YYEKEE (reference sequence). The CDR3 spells CASSSVAASSYEQYF. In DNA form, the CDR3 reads TGTGCCAGCAGCTCCGTAGCGGCCAGCTCCTACGAGCAGTACTTC.

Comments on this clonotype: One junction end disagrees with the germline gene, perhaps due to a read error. The CDR3 DNA follows: TGTACCAGTAGGAACCAAGGGAACACTGAAGCTTTCTTT. As protein: CTSRNQGNTEAFF. The chain carries TRBV19 and TRBJ1-1, with D uncertain. The germline V gene has CDR1 LNHDA and CDR2 SQIVND (reference sequence). CDR3 length: 13 residues. Complete variable domain (other parts from reference TRBV19 and TRBJ1-1): DGGITQSPKYLFRKEGQNVTLSCEQNLNHDAMYWYRQDPGQGLRLIYYSQIVNDFQKGDIAEGYSVSREKKESFPLTVTSAQKNPTAFYLCTSRNQGNTEAFFGQGTRLTVV.

CDR3 sequence (DNA): TGTGCCATCAGCGCGGGACTTTTCGATGAAGAGACCCAGTACTTC. This gives the protein CAISAGLFDEETQYF. The V and J genes are TRBV10-3 and TRBJ2-5; a possible D gene is TRBD2 (6 bases). V lost 6 bases to trimming and J lost 3 bases, with 17 bases between them. Per the germline V gene, CDR1 is ENHRY and CDR2 is SYGVKD. This CDR3 has 15 residues.

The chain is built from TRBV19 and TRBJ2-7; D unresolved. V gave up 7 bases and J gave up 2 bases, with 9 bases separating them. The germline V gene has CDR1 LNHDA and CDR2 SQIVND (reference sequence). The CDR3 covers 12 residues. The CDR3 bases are TGTGCCAGTAAGGGCCTGACCTACGAGCAGTACTTC. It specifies CASKGLTYEQYF.

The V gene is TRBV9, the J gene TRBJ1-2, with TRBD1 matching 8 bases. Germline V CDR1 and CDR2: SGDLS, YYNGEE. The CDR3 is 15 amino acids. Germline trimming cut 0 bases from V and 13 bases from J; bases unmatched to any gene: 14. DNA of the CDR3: TGTGCCAGCAGCGTAGGATCAGGGGGCACCGGGGAGCTCACCTTC. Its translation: CASSVGSGGTGELTF.

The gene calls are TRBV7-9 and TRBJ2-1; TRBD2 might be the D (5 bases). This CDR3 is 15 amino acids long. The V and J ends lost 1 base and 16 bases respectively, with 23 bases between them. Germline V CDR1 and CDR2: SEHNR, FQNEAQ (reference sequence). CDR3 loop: CASSLVPGERNFGFF. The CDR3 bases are TGTGCCAGCAGCTTAGTACCCGGGGAGCGGAATTTTGGATTCTTC. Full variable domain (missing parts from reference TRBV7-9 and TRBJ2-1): DTGVSQNPRHKITKRGQNVTFRCDPISEHNRLYWYRQTLGQGPEFLTYFQNEAQLEKSRLLSDRFSAERPKGSFSTLEIQRTEQGDSAMYLCASSLVPGERNFGFFGPGTRLTVL.

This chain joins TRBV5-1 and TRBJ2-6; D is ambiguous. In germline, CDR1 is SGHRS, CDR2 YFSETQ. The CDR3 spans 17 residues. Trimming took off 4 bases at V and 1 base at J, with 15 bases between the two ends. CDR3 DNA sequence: TGCGCCAGCAGCCTAGAGAGCGACCAGTCTGGGGCCAACGTCCTGACTTTC. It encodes CASSLESDQSGANVLTF.

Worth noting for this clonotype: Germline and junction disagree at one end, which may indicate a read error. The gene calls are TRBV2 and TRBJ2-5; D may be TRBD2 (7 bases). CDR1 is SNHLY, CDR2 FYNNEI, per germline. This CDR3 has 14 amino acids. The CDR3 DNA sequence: TGTGCCACCAGTAGGGGGGGCGGGGAAGAGACCGAGGCTTTC. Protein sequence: CATSRGGGEETEAF.

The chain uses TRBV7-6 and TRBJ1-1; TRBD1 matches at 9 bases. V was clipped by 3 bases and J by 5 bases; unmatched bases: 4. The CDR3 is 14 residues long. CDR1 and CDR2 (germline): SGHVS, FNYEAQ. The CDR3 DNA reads TGTGCCAGCAGCTTGGGGACAGGGAGGACTGAAGCTTTCTTT. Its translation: CASSLGTGRTEAFF.

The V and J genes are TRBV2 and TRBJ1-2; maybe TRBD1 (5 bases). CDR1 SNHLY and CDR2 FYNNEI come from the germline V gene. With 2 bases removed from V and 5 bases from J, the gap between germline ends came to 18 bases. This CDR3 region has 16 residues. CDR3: CASSETGQGRSYGYTF. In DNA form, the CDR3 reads TGTGCCAGCAGTGAAACTGGGCAGGGAAGGAGTTATGGCTACACCTTC.

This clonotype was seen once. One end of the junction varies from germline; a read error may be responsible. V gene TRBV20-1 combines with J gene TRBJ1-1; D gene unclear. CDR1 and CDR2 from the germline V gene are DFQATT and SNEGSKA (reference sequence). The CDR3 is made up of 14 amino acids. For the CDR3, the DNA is TGCAGTGCCAGCGCTCCCTTACCGAACCCTGAAGCTTTCTTT. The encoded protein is CSASAPLPNPEAFF.

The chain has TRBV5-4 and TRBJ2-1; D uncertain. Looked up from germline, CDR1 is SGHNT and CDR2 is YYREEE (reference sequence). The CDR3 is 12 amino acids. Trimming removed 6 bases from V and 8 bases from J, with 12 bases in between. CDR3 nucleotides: TGTGCCAGCACCCCTGTCAGATATGAGCAGTTCTTC. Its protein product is CASTPVRYEQFF.

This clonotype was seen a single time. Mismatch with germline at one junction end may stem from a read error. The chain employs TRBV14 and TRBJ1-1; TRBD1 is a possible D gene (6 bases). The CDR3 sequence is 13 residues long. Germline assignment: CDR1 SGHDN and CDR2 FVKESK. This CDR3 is CASSQGTRTEALF. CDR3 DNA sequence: TGCGCCAGCAGCCAAGGGACACGTACTGAGGCTCTCTTT.

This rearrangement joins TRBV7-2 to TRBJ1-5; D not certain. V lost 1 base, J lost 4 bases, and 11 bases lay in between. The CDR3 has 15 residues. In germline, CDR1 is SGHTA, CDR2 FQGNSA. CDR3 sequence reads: CASSLDDARNQPQHF. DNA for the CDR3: TGTGCCAGCAGCTTAGATGACGCGAGGAATCAGCCCCAGCATTTT.

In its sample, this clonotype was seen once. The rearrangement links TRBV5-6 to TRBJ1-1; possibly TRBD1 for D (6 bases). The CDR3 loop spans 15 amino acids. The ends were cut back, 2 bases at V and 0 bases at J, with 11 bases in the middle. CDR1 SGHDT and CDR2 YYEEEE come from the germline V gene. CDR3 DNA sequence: TGTGCCAGCAGCTTACAGGGAAGATTGAACACTGAAGCTTTCTTT. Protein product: CASSLQGRLNTEAFF. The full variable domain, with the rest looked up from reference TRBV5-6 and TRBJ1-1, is DAGVTQSPTHLIKTRGQQVTLRCSPKSGHDTVSWYQQALGQGPQFIFQYYEEEERQRGNFPDRFSGHQFPNYSSELNVNALLLGDSALYLCASSLQGRLNTEAFFGQGTRLTVV.

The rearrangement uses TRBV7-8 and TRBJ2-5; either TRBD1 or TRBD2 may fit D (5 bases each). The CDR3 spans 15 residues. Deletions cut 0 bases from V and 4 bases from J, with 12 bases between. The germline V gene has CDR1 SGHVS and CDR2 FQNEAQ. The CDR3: CASSLAGTWGETQYF. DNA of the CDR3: TGTGCCAGCAGCTTAGCGGGGACCTGGGGAGAGACCCAGTACTTC.

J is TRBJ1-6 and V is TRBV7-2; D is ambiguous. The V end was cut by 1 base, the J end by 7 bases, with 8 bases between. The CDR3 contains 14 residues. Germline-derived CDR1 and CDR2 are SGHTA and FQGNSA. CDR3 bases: TGTGCCAGCAGCTTAGACGGATACAATTCACCCCTCCACTTT. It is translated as CASSLDGYNSPLHF.

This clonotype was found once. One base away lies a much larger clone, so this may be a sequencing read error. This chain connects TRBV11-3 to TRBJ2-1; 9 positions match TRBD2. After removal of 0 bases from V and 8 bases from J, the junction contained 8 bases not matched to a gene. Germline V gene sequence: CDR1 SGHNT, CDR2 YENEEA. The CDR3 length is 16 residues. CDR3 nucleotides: TGTGCCAGCAGCTTAGATCTGAGCGGGGGGAGAGATGAGCAGTTCTTC. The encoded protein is CASSLDLSGGRDEQFF.

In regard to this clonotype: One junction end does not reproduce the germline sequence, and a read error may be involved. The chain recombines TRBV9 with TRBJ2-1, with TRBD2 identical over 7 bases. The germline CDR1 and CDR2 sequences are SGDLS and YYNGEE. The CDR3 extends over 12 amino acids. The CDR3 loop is CASSGEAGSLSF. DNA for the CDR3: TGTGCCAGCAGTGGTGAAGCGGGGAGTCTGTCCTTC.

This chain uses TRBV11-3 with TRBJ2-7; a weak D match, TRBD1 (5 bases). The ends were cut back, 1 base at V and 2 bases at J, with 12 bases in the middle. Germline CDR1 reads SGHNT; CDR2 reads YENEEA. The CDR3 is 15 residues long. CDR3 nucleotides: TGTGCCAGCAGCTTAGTTCTGACAGCGACCTACGAGCAGTACGTC. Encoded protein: CASSLVLTATYEQYV.

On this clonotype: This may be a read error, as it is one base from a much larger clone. Here the CDR3 reads CASSVMNMGGHEQFF. For the CDR3, the DNA is TGTGCCAGCAGCGTAATGAACATGGGGGGACATGAGCAGTTCTTC. The chain is built from TRBV25-1 and TRBJ2-1, with D perhaps matching TRBD2 (6 bases). Germline V lookup: CDR1 MGHDK, CDR2 SYGVNS. Trimming removed 6 bases at V and 8 bases at J, with 20 bases between. The CDR3 is made up of 15 amino acids.

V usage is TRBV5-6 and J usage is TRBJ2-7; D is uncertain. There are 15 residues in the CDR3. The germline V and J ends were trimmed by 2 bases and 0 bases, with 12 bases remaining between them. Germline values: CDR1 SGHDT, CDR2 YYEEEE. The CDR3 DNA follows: TGTGCCAGCAGCTTTACTGGCGTGAGCTCCTACGAGCAGTACTTC. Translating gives CASSFTGVSSYEQYF.

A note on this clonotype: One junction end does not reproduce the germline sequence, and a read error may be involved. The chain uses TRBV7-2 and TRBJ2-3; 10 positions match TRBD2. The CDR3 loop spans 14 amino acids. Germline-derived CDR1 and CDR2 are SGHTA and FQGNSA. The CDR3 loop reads CSSSLAGGTDTQYF. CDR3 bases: TGTTCCAGCAGCTTAGCGGGGGGCACCGATACGCAGTATTTT.

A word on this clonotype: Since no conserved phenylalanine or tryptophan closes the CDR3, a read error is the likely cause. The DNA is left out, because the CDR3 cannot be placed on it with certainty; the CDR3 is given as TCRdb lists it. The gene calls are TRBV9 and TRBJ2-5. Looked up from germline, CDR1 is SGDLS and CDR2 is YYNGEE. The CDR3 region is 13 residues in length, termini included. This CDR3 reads CASSARSDTQHFV.

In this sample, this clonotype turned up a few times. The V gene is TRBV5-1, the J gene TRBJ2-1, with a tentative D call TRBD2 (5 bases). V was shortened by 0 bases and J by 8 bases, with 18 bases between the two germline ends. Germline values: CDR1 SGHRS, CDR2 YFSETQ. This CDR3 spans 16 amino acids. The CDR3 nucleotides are TGCGCCAGCAGCTTGGAAGGCCTCCAATCCGGGGATGAGCAGTTCTTC. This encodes CASSLEGLQSGDEQFF.

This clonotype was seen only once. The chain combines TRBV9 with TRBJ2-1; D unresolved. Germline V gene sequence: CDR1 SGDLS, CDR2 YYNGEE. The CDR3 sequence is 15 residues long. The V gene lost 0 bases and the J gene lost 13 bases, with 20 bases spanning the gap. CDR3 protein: CASSVASDAHNVQFF. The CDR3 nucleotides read TGTGCCAGCAGCGTAGCGTCAGATGCGCACAATGTTCAGTTCTTC.

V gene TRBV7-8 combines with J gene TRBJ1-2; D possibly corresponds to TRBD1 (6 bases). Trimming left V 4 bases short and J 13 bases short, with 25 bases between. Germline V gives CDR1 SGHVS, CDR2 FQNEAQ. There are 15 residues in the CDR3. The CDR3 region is CASSSRVTGGQFFTF. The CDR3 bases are TGTGCCAGCAGCTCCAGGGTTACGGGTGGACAGTTCTTCACCTTC.

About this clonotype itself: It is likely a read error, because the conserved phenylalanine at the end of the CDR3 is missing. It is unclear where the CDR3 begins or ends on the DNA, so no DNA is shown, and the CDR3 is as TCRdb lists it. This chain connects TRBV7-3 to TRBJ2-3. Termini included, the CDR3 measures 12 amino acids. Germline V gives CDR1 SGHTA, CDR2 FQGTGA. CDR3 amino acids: CASSVGSDTEYY.

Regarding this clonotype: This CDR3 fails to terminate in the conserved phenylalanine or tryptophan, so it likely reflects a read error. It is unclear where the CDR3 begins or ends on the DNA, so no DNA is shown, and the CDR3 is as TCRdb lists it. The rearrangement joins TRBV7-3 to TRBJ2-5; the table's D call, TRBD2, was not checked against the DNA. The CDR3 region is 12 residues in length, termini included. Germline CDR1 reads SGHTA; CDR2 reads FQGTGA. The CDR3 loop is CASSLARDPQSL.

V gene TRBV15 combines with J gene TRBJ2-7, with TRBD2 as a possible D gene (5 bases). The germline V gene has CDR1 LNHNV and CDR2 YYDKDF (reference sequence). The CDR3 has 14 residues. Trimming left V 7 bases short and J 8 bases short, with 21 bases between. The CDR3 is CATNITSQHEKQYF. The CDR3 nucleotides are TGTGCCACCAACATCACTAGTCAGCACGAGAAGCAGTACTTC.